A selection of T cell receptor beta chains follows, all from one sample in a study of T cells expressing NK-cell markers. TCRdb re-called the 5' RACE reads; every CDR3 protein appears as one record, without DNA. The repertoire shows about 260,000 distinct CDR3 sequences; the top ten hold about 0.4%. What was sequenced was blood T cells: a sorted CD56 or NKG2C T cell subset, CD4+ or CD8+ T cells, or bulk PBMC T cells (not recorded which). These receptors were collected from a man younger than 35 in good health. Each CDR3 is given with its conserved first and last residue.

j_call	v_call	cdr3_aa
TRBJ2-2	TRBV24-1	CATRKGSGNTGELFF
TRBJ2-5	TRBV20-1	CSARLGGRMGETQYF
TRBJ2-1	TRBV11-2	CASSPSGTYNEQFF
TRBJ1-6	TRBV7-9	CASRPPGQGNSPLHF
TRBJ1-1	TRBV24-1	CATSEGNTEAFF
TRBJ2-2	TRBV5-1	CASSLKDSGELFF
TRBJ2-1	TRBV12-3/TRBV12-4	CASSLIASNEQFF
TRBJ1-1	TRBV4-1	CASSQVPTPMNTEAFF
TRBJ2-1	TRBV6-2/TRBV6-3	CASQGSSYNEQFF
TRBJ2-2	TRBV10-3	CAISGPHGELFF
TRBJ1-1	TRBV27	CASSPIWQAQAFF
TRBJ1-2	TRBV19	CASSSRPGGDNGYTF
TRBJ2-1	TRBV5-5	CASSPSVLGNEQFF
TRBJ2-1	TRBV28	CASSPRGADEQFF
TRBJ1-2	TRBV12-3/TRBV12-4	CASSFSVGDFYGYTF
TRBJ2-1	TRBV7-3	CASSLSGLAGLYNEQFF
TRBJ1-4	TRBV20-1	CSASPAGFDEKLFF
TRBJ2-3	TRBV6-5	CASSYSRRTDTQYF
TRBJ2-1	TRBV11-3	CASSHRGQTYNEQFF
TRBJ2-1	TRBV6-1	CASSENSGGNEQFF
TRBJ2-1	TRBV6-5	CASIADDEQFF
TRBJ1-3	TRBV5-5	CASRVTVTDTIYF
TRBJ1-1	TRBV29-1	CSVSGRADIEAFF
TRBJ2-3	TRBV12-3/TRBV12-4	CASSSLSGRALTDTQYF
TRBJ1-5	TRBV7-9	CASSTGQGEWQPQHF
TRBJ2-2	TRBV6-2/TRBV6-3	CASRRTSGVRDPGELFF